The 3 T cell receptor beta chains in this list originate from one sample, sequenced in a study of T cell changes during pregnancy in multiple sclerosis. The data were produced by immunoSEQ multiplex PCR, yet TCRdb's version contains in-frame clones alone and is incomplete. The table shows about 68,000 clones, with 75% to 95% occurring only once. The sample in question was peripheral blood, obtained in the third trimester of pregnancy. These receptors were collected from a female donor with multiple sclerosis, enrolled in a pregnancy study.

The rearrangement uses TRBV6-1 and TRBJ1-3, with a possible D match to TRBD1 (5 bases). This CDR3 comprises 15 residues. Between the trimmed V and J ends, which lost 6 bases and 4 bases, there was a span of 16 bases. Germline CDR1 and CDR2: MNHNS and SASEGT. As DNA, the CDR3 is TGTGCCAGCAGGGCGGGAGGGGCTTTAGGAAACACCATATATTTT. It yields the protein CASRAGGALGNTIYF.

The chain carries TRBV6-5 and TRBJ1-5; D is uncertain. Germline V gene lookup returns CDR1 MNHEY and CDR2 SVGAGI. There are 14 residues in the CDR3. Deletions cut 0 bases from V and 6 bases from J, with 9 bases between. The CDR3 loop is CASSYSISGQPQHF. DNA of the CDR3: TGTGCCAGCAGTTACTCGATATCGGGTCAGCCCCAGCATTTT.

The chain couples TRBV6-1 to TRBJ1-3; the match to TRBD1 covers 8 bases. With 6 bases clipped from V and 2 bases from J, the junction kept 6 bases outside the gene matches. Germline V gene data show CDR1 as MNHNS and CDR2 as SASEGT. This CDR3 region has 15 residues. CDR3 DNA: TGTGCCAGCAGCCCACAGGGGGTAACTGGAAACACCATATATTTT. Protein sequence: CASSPQGVTGNTIYF.